The 25 T cell receptor beta chains in this list originate from one sample, sequenced in a study of T cell responses to AZD1222 COVID-19 vaccine. Repertoires were generated with immunoSEQ multiplex PCR, while TCRdb's copy carries only in-frame clones and drops some. Among 150,000 to 200,000 clones listed, 92% were seen once. The sample in question was peripheral blood, obtained 28 days after the second AZD1222 dose. The receptors were sampled from an adult who received the AZD1222 COVID-19 vaccine.

This clone was detected a few times. CDR3 nucleotide sequence: TGCGCCAGCAGCCTAGGACAGGGCACGGGCTACACCTTC. Amino acids: CASSLGQGTGYTF. The chain is built from TRBV5-1 and TRBJ1-2; 8 nucleotides line up with TRBD1. V trimming: 4 bases; J trimming: 8 bases; junction bases outside the gene matches: 7. CDR3 length: 13 residues. Germline CDR1 and CDR2: SGHRS and YFSETQ.

The chain employs TRBV6-4 and TRBJ1-1, with D maybe TRBD1 (5 bases). Germline V gene sequence: CDR1 MRHNA, CDR2 SNTAGT. The CDR3 is made up of 13 amino acids. The V and J ends lost 3 bases and 4 bases respectively, with 9 bases between them. In DNA form, the CDR3 reads TGTGCCAGCAGTGAGCAGGGAGGCACTGAAGCTTTCTTT. Its translation is CASSEQGGTEAFF.

The chain employs TRBV7-3 and TRBJ2-3; TRBD2 matches 9 bases. The germline gives CDR1 SGHTA, CDR2 FQGTGA. This CDR3 comprises 14 residues. Trimming cost V 9 bases and J 3 bases; bases outside gene matches: 7. The CDR3 nucleotides read TGTGCCAGTGGGATAGCGGGGGATACAGATACGCAGTATTTT. It encodes CASGIAGDTDTQYF.

The J gene is TRBJ2-6, the V gene TRBV28; D assignment may be TRBD1 or TRBD2 (5 bases each). CDR1 and CDR2 (germline): MDHEN, SYDVKM. The length of the CDR3 is 17 residues. Trimming cost V 5 bases and J 0 bases, with 14 bases left between them. The CDR3 region has the DNA TGTGCCAGCAGTCACCGGGACCGGGCCTCTGGGGCCAACGTCCTGACTTTC. Its translation: CASSHRDRASGANVLTF.

The chain uses TRBV15 and TRBJ1-1; D possibly corresponds to TRBD1 (5 bases). In germline, CDR1 is LNHNV, CDR2 YYDKDF (reference sequence). Trimming removed 4 bases at V and 1 base at J, with 7 bases between. CDR3 length: 13 amino acids. The CDR3 here is CATSIQENTEAFF. The CDR3 coding sequence is TGTGCCACCAGCATACAGGAGAACACTGAAGCTTTCTTT.

The DNA of the CDR3 is TGTGCCAGTGCCGGTCGTTTGAACACTGAAGCTTTCTTT. Translating gives CASAGRLNTEAFF. The chain recombines TRBV19 with TRBJ1-1; D is ambiguous. CDR3 length: 13 residues. Per the germline V gene, CDR1 is LNHDA and CDR2 is SQIVND (reference sequence). V lost 8 bases and J lost 0, with 10 bases in between.

This chain uses TRBV15 with TRBJ2-5; no firm D call. Trimming stripped 2 bases from V and 0 bases from J, with 10 bases between. This CDR3 comprises 15 residues. Germline V lookup: CDR1 LNHNV, CDR2 YYDKDF (reference sequence). The CDR3 loop reads CATSRKNRYQETQYF. The CDR3 coding sequence is TGTGCCACCAGCAGAAAAAACAGATACCAAGAGACCCAGTACTTC. Full variable domain (missing parts from reference TRBV15 and TRBJ2-5): DAMVIQNPRYQVTQFGKPVTLSCSQTLNHNVMYWYQQKSSQAPKLLFHYYDKDFNNEADTPDNFQSRRPNTSFCFLDIRSPGLGDTAMYLCATSRKNRYQETQYFGPGTRLLVL.

The V gene is TRBV14, the J gene TRBJ2-7; 14 nucleotides match TRBD2. CDR1 SGHDN and CDR2 FVKESK come from the germline V gene. The CDR3 is made up of 16 amino acids. The V and J ends lost 4 bases and 6 bases, in that order; junction bases with no gene match: 8. CDR3: CASSPGLAGVNGEQYF. The CDR3 DNA follows: TGTGCCAGCAGCCCGGGACTAGCGGGAGTAAACGGCGAGCAGTACTTC.

The chain has TRBV2 and TRBJ1-2, with D maybe TRBD1 (6 bases). The V and J ends lost 9 bases and 2 bases respectively, with 10 bases between them. Germline CDR1 and CDR2: SNHLY and FYNNEI. The CDR3 runs 12 residues. In DNA, the CDR3 is TGTGCCAGGAGAGGGGGGAACTATGGCTACACCTTC. It specifies CARRGGNYGYTF.

The chain carries TRBV9 and TRBJ2-1; TRBD2 matches at 7 bases. Germline CDR1 SGDLS, CDR2 YYNGEE. J was trimmed by 10 bases and V by 3 bases; bases with no gene match: 7. The CDR3 runs to 13 residues. The DNA of the CDR3 is TGTGCCAGCAGCGGGGAGGGGCGCCCAGAGCAGTTCTTC. Its protein product is CASSGEGRPEQFF.

V is TRBV7-9 and J is TRBJ2-7; weak D call: TRBD2 (6 bases). The CDR3 has 14 residues. V was trimmed by 3 bases and J by 2 bases, leaving 11 bases between them. The germline V gene encodes CDR1 SEHNR and CDR2 FQNEAQ (reference sequence). CDR3 in DNA: TGTGCCAGCAGCTTCGGGGGAGTCCCCTACGAGCAGTACTTC. This gives the protein CASSFGGVPYEQYF. The full variable domain, its missing parts supplied by reference TRBV7-9 and TRBJ2-7, is DTGVSQNPRHKITKRGQNVTFRCDPISEHNRLYWYRQTLGQGPEFLTYFQNEAQLEKSRLLSDRFSAERPKGSFSTLEIQRTEQGDSAMYLCASSFGGVPYEQYFGPGTRLTVT.

V is TRBV5-5 and J is TRBJ1-2; D may be TRBD1 (5 bases). This CDR3 has 15 residues. Germline V gene data show CDR1 as SGHKS and CDR2 as YYEKEE (reference sequence). V was pared by 5 bases and J by 4 bases, with 18 bases between. The CDR3, as DNA: TGTGCCAGCAGATTCACGACGGGTGGGGCCTATGGCTACACCTTC. This translates into CASRFTTGGAYGYTF.

The chain carries TRBV5-6 and TRBJ1-5; D is possibly TRBD1 (5 bases). The CDR3 has 15 residues. Germline V lookup: CDR1 SGHDT, CDR2 YYEEEE. Trimming took off 2 bases at V and 6 bases at J, with 15 bases between the two ends. CDR3 coding DNA: TGTGCCAGCAGCTTCCGGGCGGGGGGTGGTCAGCCCCAGCATTTT. This sequence encodes CASSFRAGGGQPQHF.

In its sample, this clone was seen once. The gene calls are TRBV5-1 and TRBJ2-1, with 8 bases aligning to TRBD2. The CDR3 has 18 amino acids. J gave up 0 bases and V 4 bases, and 12 bases lay outside the gene matches. The germline gives CDR1 SGHRS, CDR2 YFSETQ. CDR3 coding DNA: TGCGCCAGCAGCCGGGAGGGTCGGCAGTTAGGCTCCTACAATGAGCAGTTCTTC. It encodes CASSREGRQLGSYNEQFF.

The CDR3 coding sequence is TGTGCCAGCAGCTTACCCTCTGATGAGCAGTTCTTC. It specifies CASSLPSDEQFF. The genes are TRBV7-2 and TRBJ2-1; unclear D gene. Germline values: CDR1 SGHTA, CDR2 FQGNSA. Trimming shortened V by 2 bases and J by 8 bases, and 7 bases separated the two germline ends. The CDR3 covers 12 residues.

The chain couples TRBV5-1 to TRBJ2-5, with D perhaps TRBD1 (6 bases). From germline, CDR1 is SGHRS and CDR2 YFSETQ. The CDR3 consists of 14 residues. V shed 2 bases and J shed 2 bases, with 10 bases lying between them. For the CDR3, the DNA is TGCGCCAGCAGCTTTGGGACACAACAAGAGACCCAGTACTTC. Protein product: CASSFGTQQETQYF.

The rearrangement uses TRBV6-5 and TRBJ1-2; 8 positions agree with TRBD1. CDR1 MNHEY and CDR2 SVGAGI come from the germline V gene. Trimming at V came to 0 bases and at J to 4 bases, leaving 7 bases not matched to a gene. The CDR3 is 16 amino acids. The chain's CDR3 is CASSYSTQGAGYGYTF. The CDR3 coding sequence is TGTGCCAGCAGTTACTCGACCCAGGGGGCGGGCTATGGCTACACCTTC.

This clone showed up just a few times. The V gene is TRBV7-2, the J gene TRBJ1-2; no definite D call. V was cut by 7 bases and J by 8 bases, with 17 bases left in between. The CDR3 is made up of 13 amino acids. The germline V gene encodes CDR1 SGHTA and CDR2 FQGNSA. DNA for the CDR3: TGTGCCAGCACCCCAAGCCGGGGTTGGGGCTACACCTTC. Encoded protein: CASTPSRGWGYTF. Full variable domain (missing parts from reference TRBV7-2 and TRBJ1-2): GAGVSQSPSNKVTEKGKDVELRCDPISGHTALYWYRQSLGQGLEFLIYFQGNSAPDKSGLPSDRFSAERTGGSVSTLTIQRTQQEDSAVYLCASTPSRGWGYTFGSGTRLTVV.

This chain uses TRBV7-2 with TRBJ1-3; D unresolved. The CDR3 consists of 14 residues. Germline V lookup: CDR1 SGHTA, CDR2 FQGNSA. V was pared by 2 bases and J by 3 bases, with 8 bases between. For the CDR3, the DNA is TGTGCCAGCAGCTTAACGGGAAGTGGAAACACCATATATTTT. Encoded protein: CASSLTGSGNTIYF.

The chain joins TRBV7-9 to TRBJ2-1; 8 nucleotides line up with TRBD2. Germline lookup yields CDR1 SEHNR and CDR2 FQNEAQ (reference sequence). Germline trimming cut 5 bases from V and 2 bases from J; bases unmatched to any gene: 11. The CDR3 contains 17 residues. CDR3 residues: CASSPDGSGGPYNEQFF. The CDR3 coding sequence is TGTGCCAGCAGCCCCGACGGCAGCGGGGGTCCCTACAATGAGCAGTTCTTC.

The V and J genes are TRBV13 and TRBJ1-2; possible D gene TRBD1, 5 bases. The CDR3 sequence is 17 residues long. Germline V lookup: CDR1 PRHDT, CDR2 FYEKMQ (reference sequence). V was cut by 1 base and J by 0 bases, with 15 bases left in between. The CDR3 sequence: CASSLEGRAKANYGYTF. CDR3 nucleotide sequence: TGTGCCAGCAGCTTAGAAGGCAGGGCAAAAGCTAACTATGGCTACACCTTC.

V is TRBV18 and J is TRBJ2-7; TRBD1 matches 7 bases. The CDR3 extends over 14 amino acids. Trimming removed 3 bases from V and 3 bases from J; junction bases left unmatched: 5. Germline lookup yields CDR1 KGHSH and CDR2 LQKENI. This CDR3 reads CASSPTGTVYEQYF. CDR3 DNA: TGTGCCAGCTCACCCACAGGGACAGTCTACGAGCAGTACTTC.

The V call is TRBV7-9, the J call TRBJ1-1; D may be TRBD1 (5 bases). Germline assignment: CDR1 SEHNR and CDR2 FQNEAQ (reference sequence). The CDR3 loop spans 13 amino acids. V was clipped by 5 bases and J by 5 bases, with 12 bases between them. The CDR3 DNA is TGTGCCAGCAGCCCCCAGGGTAGGACTGAAGCTTTCTTT. Encoded protein: CASSPQGRTEAFF.

The CDR3 DNA is TGCGCCAGCAGCCAAGGGATCGCTGGAAACACCATATATTTT. This translates into CASSQGIAGNTIYF. The chain links TRBV4-1 to TRBJ1-3; D unresolved. The V end was cut by 1 base, the J end by 2 bases, with 6 bases between. CDR1 is MGHRA, CDR2 YSYEKL, per germline. The CDR3 consists of 14 residues.

This clone was seen just once. V is TRBV6-5 and J is TRBJ1-5; 9 positions agree with TRBD1. Germline-derived CDR1 and CDR2 are MNHEY and SVGAGI. CDR3 length equals 15 residues. V lost 6 bases, J lost 3 bases, and 6 bases stayed unmatched. For the CDR3, the DNA is TGTGCCAGCAGCGAGGGACAGGGAAACAATCAGCCCCAGCATTTT. Translation: CASSEGQGNNQPQHF.